This T cell receptor (beta chain) was observed in a study of T-cell memory formation after mild COVID-19. The overall study: Among the donors, TCR clusters were largely specific to each donor.

This clonotype was counted a few times. No antigen is known for it. Study-wide results and caveats: Cross-reactive memory seemingly joined, as some responding clones were found in pre-infection memory. Those CD4+ clones that contracted were mainly in CM and EM (CD8+ ones in EMRA). A second wave of clones peaked on day 37, and their SARS-CoV-2 specificity went unconfirmed.

TCRdb reprocessed the 5' RACE reads with MiXCR, giving one entry per CDR3 protein. The top ten clones hold about 2% of a sample with about 180,000 distinct CDR3 sequences, 16% of them seen once. CDR1 SGHVS and CDR2 FNYEAQ come from the germline V gene. The CDR3 is 17 residues long. Trimming removed 7 bases at V and 8 bases at J, with 27 bases between. The V gene is TRBV7-6, the J gene TRBJ2-1; perhaps TRBD2 as D (5 bases). This clonotype was sampled from an adult woman who had mild COVID-19 (a few samples of this study predate the infection). Cell type and time point are not known. The specimen sequenced was PBMCs or a T cell subset sorted from them (not recorded which). As DNA, the CDR3 is TGTGCCAGCACCGAAGATCCCAACGGACTCTACGTGGATGAGCAGTTCTTC. Translating it yields CASTEDPNGLYVDEQFF. The variable domain in full, with the rest retrieved from reference TRBV7-6 and TRBJ2-1, is GAGVSQSPRYKVTKRGQDVALRCDPISGHVSLYWYRQALGQGPEFLTYFNYEAQQDKSGLPNDRFSAERPEGSISTLTIQRTEQRDSAMYRCASTEDPNGLYVDEQFFGPGTRLTVL.